The 24 T cell receptor beta chains reported below all come from one sample, sequenced in a study of blood T cell repertoires in COVID-19. Measured with immunoSEQ multiplex PCR; TCRdb has only the in-frame clones, and not every one. The data contain tens of thousands of clones, more than 65% of them singletons. Sequenced sample: peripheral blood. The receptor source for this set is a man between 65 and 79 years old with COVID-19, enrolled during active disease.

This sequence joins TRBV10-1 and TRBJ1-1; D is uncertain. The CDR3 runs to 13 residues. V was cut by 3 bases and J by 3 bases, with 8 bases left in between. The germline V gene has CDR1 WNHNN and CDR2 SYGVQD (reference sequence). CDR3 loop: CASSEDWDTEAFF. In DNA, the CDR3 is TGCGCCAGCAGTGAAGACTGGGACACTGAAGCTTTCTTT.

This clone was detected a few times. The chain links TRBV7-2 to TRBJ1-1, with 8 bases aligning to TRBD1. The CDR3 sequence is 14 residues long. V lost 5 bases, J lost 0 bases, and 2 bases stayed unmatched. Germline-derived CDR1 and CDR2 are SGHTA and FQGNSA. CDR3 in DNA: TGTGCCAGCAGCAGACAGGGGATGAACACTGAAGCTTTCTTT. It translates to CASSRQGMNTEAFF.

The V gene is TRBV6-5, the J gene TRBJ2-3, with 9 bases identical to TRBD2. J lost 3 bases, V lost 7 bases, and 5 bases had no gene match. Germline V lookup: CDR1 MNHEY, CDR2 SVGAGI. The CDR3 sequence is 14 residues long. In nucleotides, the CDR3 is TGTGCCAGCATGAGCGGGAGGAGAACAGATACGCAGTATTTT. Translated, it gives CASMSGRRTDTQYF.

The chain couples TRBV2 to TRBJ1-6; unclear D gene. CDR1 SNHLY and CDR2 FYNNEI come from the germline V gene. The CDR3 contains 16 residues. Trimming removed 4 bases from V and 7 bases from J, with 17 bases in between. The CDR3 DNA reads TGTGCCAGCAGTGTGTGGGCAGGTGAACCCAATTCACCCCTCCACTTT. This encodes CASSVWAGEPNSPLHF.

The gene calls are TRBV19 and TRBJ2-1; the D is unclear. CDR3 length: 15 amino acids. Germline V gene sequence: CDR1 LNHDA, CDR2 SQIVND (reference sequence). Trimming removed 0 bases from V and 4 bases from J, with 10 bases in between. This CDR3 reads CASSIDYAVYNEQFF. For the CDR3, the DNA is TGTGCCAGTAGTATAGATTACGCAGTATACAATGAGCAGTTCTTC.

The chain has TRBV18 and TRBJ1-4; D may be TRBD1 (6 bases). Per germline, CDR1 KGHSH and CDR2 LQKENI. Trimming shortened V by 3 bases and J by 6 bases, and 11 bases separated the two germline ends. CDR3 length: 14 amino acids. CDR3 DNA: TGTGCCAGCTCACCGGGGACAACCCATGAAAAACTGTTTTTT. Translated: CASSPGTTHEKLFF.

The V gene is TRBV7-9, the J gene TRBJ2-1; 13 nucleotides match TRBD2. With V trimmed by 5 bases and J by 3 bases, 7 bases remained unmatched. Germline V gene lookup returns CDR1 SEHNR and CDR2 FQNEAQ (reference sequence). The length of the CDR3 is 17 residues. The CDR3 DNA reads TGTGCCAGCAGCATTGCATGGACTAGCGGGGGCTACAATGAGCAGTTCTTC. This encodes CASSIAWTSGGYNEQFF.

The chain is built from TRBV20-1 and TRBJ1-2, with D hard to call. V was shortened by 4 bases and J by 12 bases, with 15 bases between the two germline ends. This CDR3 is built from 11 residues. Per germline, CDR1 DFQATT and CDR2 SNEGSKA (reference sequence). The CDR3 loop reads CSATGGRIDTF. CDR3 bases: TGCAGTGCTACCGGAGGACGTATTGACACCTTC.

The rearrangement uses TRBV5-8 and TRBJ1-1; a possible D gene is TRBD1 (5 bases). Per the germline V gene, CDR1 is SGHTS and CDR2 is YDEGEE. The V end was cut by 1 base, the J end by 8 bases, with 9 bases between. The CDR3 spans 12 residues. The CDR3 DNA follows: TGTGCCAGCAGCTTGAGCAGGGAAGAAGCTTTCTTT. Translated: CASSLSREEAFF.

This rearrangement joins TRBV7-2 to TRBJ2-3; 11 bases are a match to TRBD2. The germline CDR1 and CDR2 sequences are SGHTA and FQGNSA. The V segment lost 0 bases and the J segment 5 bases; nucleotides outside the gene matches: 1. This CDR3 is 15 amino acids long. CDR3 region: CASSLASGRGDTQYF. In nucleotides, the CDR3 is TGTGCCAGCAGCTTAGCTAGCGGGAGGGGAGATACGCAGTATTTT.

V gene TRBV3-1 (or the pseudogene TRBV3-2) combines with J gene TRBJ2-3; D may be TRBD1 (6 bases). Trimming removed 4 bases at V and 0 bases at J, with 20 bases between. The V gene's germline CDR1 is LGHDT and CDR2 YNNKEL (reference sequence). CDR3 length: 18 amino acids. The CDR3 region has the DNA TGTGCCAGCAGCCGCATCAGGCGGACAGCTCTAAGCACAGATACGCAGTATTTT. It codes for CASSRIRRTALSTDTQYF.

The chain is built from TRBV6-5 and TRBJ2-7, with TRBD2 matching over 11 bases. Trimming removed 3 bases from V and 6 bases from J; junction bases left unmatched: 4. This CDR3 comprises 14 residues. The germline gives CDR1 MNHEY, CDR2 SVGAGI. CDR3 loop: CASSYSGRAGEQYF. CDR3 in DNA: TGTGCCAGCAGTTATAGCGGGAGGGCCGGCGAGCAGTACTTC.

The chain couples TRBV7-2 to TRBJ1-1, with 7 bases lining up with TRBD1. The ends lost 2 bases at V and 6 bases at J; junction bases unmatched: 6. Germline CDR1 is SGHTA and CDR2 is FQGNSA. This CDR3 has 14 amino acids. CDR3 DNA sequence: TGTGCCAGCAGCTTAAACAGGGGATCCGCTGAAGCTTTCTTT. Its translation is CASSLNRGSAEAFF. Variable domain in full (rest from reference TRBV7-2 and TRBJ1-1): GAGVSQSPSNKVTEKGKDVELRCDPISGHTALYWYRQSLGQGLEFLIYFQGNSAPDKSGLPSDRFSAERTGGSVSTLTIQRTQQEDSAVYLCASSLNRGSAEAFFGQGTRLTVV.

This clone was recorded only once. The J gene is TRBJ1-6, the V gene TRBV28; no definite D call. The CDR3 totals 16 residues. V dropped 3 bases and J dropped 0 bases, with 9 bases sitting between them. Germline loops: CDR1 MDHEN, CDR2 SYDVKM. CDR3 sequence reads: CASSFEVPSYNSPLHF. CDR3 sequence (DNA): TGTGCCAGCAGTTTCGAGGTGCCCTCCTATAATTCACCCCTCCACTTT.

The gene calls are TRBV10-3 and TRBJ2-2; 11 nucleotides line up with TRBD1. V lost 10 bases and J lost 4; bases outside the gene matches: 5. CDR1 is ENHRY and CDR2 is SYGVKD in the germline V gene. The CDR3 is 14 amino acids. In DNA form, the CDR3 reads TGTGCCACATCGGGACAGGGGGGCACCGGGGAGCTGTTTTTT. It yields the protein CATSGQGGTGELFF.

This clone is deemed medium-sized. The chain has TRBV4-3 and TRBJ2-3, with TRBD2 matching 12 bases. J gave up 7 bases and V 3 bases, and 17 bases lay outside the gene matches. This CDR3 comprises 19 residues. In germline, CDR1 is LGHNA, CDR2 YSLEER. The chain's CDR3 is CASSQDLAGGPVRKNTQYF. CDR3 DNA: TGCGCCAGCAGCCAGGATCTAGCGGGGGGGCCTGTTCGAAAAAATACGCAGTATTTT.

The V and J genes are TRBV10-3 and TRBJ2-3; 14 nucleotides match TRBD2. Germline trimming cut 4 bases from V and 7 bases from J; bases unmatched to any gene: 7. The CDR3 is 16 residues long. Germline CDR1 reads ENHRY; CDR2 reads SYGVKD. The CDR3 loop reads CAISAETSGGANTQYF. CDR3 DNA sequence: TGTGCCATCAGTGCCGAGACTAGCGGGGGGGCCAATACGCAGTATTTT.

The V and J genes are TRBV5-6 and TRBJ1-3; the D gene is possibly TRBD1 (5 bases). The germline gives CDR1 SGHDT, CDR2 YYEEEE. The CDR3 extends over 15 amino acids. V lost 3 bases and J lost 0, with 10 bases in between. The CDR3 reads CASSYRRSSGNTIYF. The CDR3 nucleotides read TGTGCCAGCAGCTACAGGCGAAGCTCTGGAAACACCATATATTTT.

The table lists this clone with a few counts. The rearrangement links TRBV4-1 to TRBJ2-1; D ambiguous. V lost 0 bases and J 4 bases, leaving 13 bases between the germline ends. The CDR3 spans 16 residues. Germline V gene sequence: CDR1 MGHRA, CDR2 YSYEKL. The CDR3 DNA sequence: TGCGCCAGCAGCCAAGATAACAGACCTTTTTACAATGAGCAGTTCTTC. This encodes CASSQDNRPFYNEQFF.

V and J are TRBV6-5 and TRBJ2-3; D is undetermined. CDR1 and CDR2 from the germline V gene are MNHEY and SVGAGI. CDR3 length: 14 residues. V gave up 0 bases and J gave up 4 bases, with 8 bases separating them. The CDR3 region is CASSYSFQADTQYF. Here the CDR3 DNA reads TGTGCCAGCAGTTACTCGTTTCAGGCAGATACGCAGTATTTT.

This sequence joins TRBV5-1 and TRBJ2-3; the match to TRBD2 covers 13 bases. The germline gives CDR1 SGHRS, CDR2 YFSETQ. With V trimmed by 3 bases and J by 2 bases, 3 bases remained unmatched. The CDR3 has 16 amino acids. In DNA, the CDR3 is TGCGCCAGCAGCTGGACTAGCGGGAGTTACACAGATACGCAGTATTTT. Translated: CASSWTSGSYTDTQYF.

This rearrangement joins TRBV28 to TRBJ2-4; 7 bases agree with TRBD1. CDR1 is MDHEN and CDR2 is SYDVKM in the germline V gene. V was clipped by 5 bases and J by 6 bases; unmatched bases: 10. This CDR3 is 15 amino acids long. CDR3 nucleotide sequence: TGTGCCAGCAGTCCTACAGGGGTAGGGGGAAACATTCAGTACTTC. Protein: CASSPTGVGGNIQYF. Filled out from reference TRBV28 and TRBJ2-4, the complete variable domain reads DVKVTQSSRYLVKRTGEKVFLECVQDMDHENMFWYRQDPGLGLRLIYFSYDVKMKEKGDIPEGYSVSREKKERFSLILESASTNQTSMYLCASSPTGVGGNIQYFGAGTRLSVL.

The chain carries TRBV5-1 and TRBJ2-7; 7 bases are a match to TRBD1. From germline, CDR1 is SGHRS and CDR2 YFSETQ. V shed 0 bases, J shed 5 bases, and the junction held 11 bases outside the gene matches. This CDR3 spans 16 amino acids. The CDR3 bases are TGCGCCAGCAGCTTGGTAGGGGGCACCGTCGGGCACGAGCAGTACTTC. It specifies CASSLVGGTVGHEQYF.

The V and J genes are TRBV6-2 or TRBV6-3 and TRBJ2-1; possible D gene TRBD2, 5 bases. V shed 4 bases and J shed 7 bases, with 11 bases lying between them. Germline loops: CDR1 MNHEY, CDR2 SVGEGT. This CDR3 is built from 13 residues. CDR3 sequence reads: CASSSRTGNEQFF. CDR3 bases: TGTGCCAGCAGTTCGAGGACGGGGAATGAGCAGTTCTTC.